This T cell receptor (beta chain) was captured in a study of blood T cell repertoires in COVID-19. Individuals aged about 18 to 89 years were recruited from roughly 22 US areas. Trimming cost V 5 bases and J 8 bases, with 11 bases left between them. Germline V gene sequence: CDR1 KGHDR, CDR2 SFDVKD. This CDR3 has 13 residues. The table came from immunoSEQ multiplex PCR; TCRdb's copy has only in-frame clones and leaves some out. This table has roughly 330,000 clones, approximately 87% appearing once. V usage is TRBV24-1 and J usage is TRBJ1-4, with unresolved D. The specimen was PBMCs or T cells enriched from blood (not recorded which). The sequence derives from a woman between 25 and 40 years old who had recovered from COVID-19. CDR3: CATSGLAGEKLFF. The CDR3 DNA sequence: TGTGCCACCAGTGGTCTAGCCGGGGAAAAACTGTTTTTT.